This T cell receptor beta chain derives from a study of shared clonotypes between healthy human individuals. Study-level information: Donor composition was a couple of women and a few men, aged 18 to 49.

Data came from immunoSEQ multiplex PCR; TCRdb stores just in-frame clones and leaves some out. The table lists 2 million to 2.5 million clones, roughly 93% of them singletons. Concerning this clone: The antigen is unknown.

The donors, all of them Caucasian adults, lived in Nashville, Tennessee. Naive CD4+ cells were CD45RA-selected; the remaining cells were memory. Study outcomes and limitations: Generally, naive subsets came out with larger estimated richness than memory subsets.

Trimming took 3 bases from V and 4 from J, leaving 12 bases between them. CDR3 length: 15 amino acids. Per germline, CDR1 MNHEY and CDR2 SMNVEV (reference sequence). The chain recombines TRBV27 with TRBJ2-2; D is unclear. This receptor was taken from a man aged 18 to 30 in good health. Some clones in this sample may be carry-over from other donors' samples. Sequencing was performed on naive CD4+ T cells from PBMCs. Stated subset: CD45RA+ positively selected. Here the CDR3 reads CASSFYVSSTGELFF. The DNA for the CDR3 is TGTGCCAGCAGTTTTTACGTGTCTTCCACCGGGGAGCTGTTTTTT.